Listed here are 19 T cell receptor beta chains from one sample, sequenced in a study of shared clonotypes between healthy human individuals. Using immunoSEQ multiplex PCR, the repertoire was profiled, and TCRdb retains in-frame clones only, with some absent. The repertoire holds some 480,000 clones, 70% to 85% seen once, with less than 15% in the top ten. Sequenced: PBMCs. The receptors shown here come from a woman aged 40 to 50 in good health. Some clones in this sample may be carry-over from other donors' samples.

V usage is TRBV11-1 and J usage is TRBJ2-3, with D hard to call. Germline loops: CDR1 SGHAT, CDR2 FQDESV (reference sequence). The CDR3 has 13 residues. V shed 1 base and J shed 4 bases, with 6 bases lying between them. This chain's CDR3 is CASSLDLSDTQYF. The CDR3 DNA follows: TGTGCCAGCAGCTTAGATCTGTCAGATACGCAGTATTTT.

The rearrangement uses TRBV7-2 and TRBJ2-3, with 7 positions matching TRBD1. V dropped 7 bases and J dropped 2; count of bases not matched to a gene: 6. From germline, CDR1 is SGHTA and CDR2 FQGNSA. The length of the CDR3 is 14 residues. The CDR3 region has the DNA TGTGCCAGCACCTCACAGGGGACCACAGATACGCAGTATTTT. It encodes CASTSQGTTDTQYF.

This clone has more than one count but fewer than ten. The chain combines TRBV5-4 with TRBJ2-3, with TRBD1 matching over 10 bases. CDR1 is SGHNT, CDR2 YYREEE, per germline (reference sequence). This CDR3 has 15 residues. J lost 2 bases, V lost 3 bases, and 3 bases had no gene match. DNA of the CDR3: TGTGCCAGCAGCTCGGACAGGGGGTACACAGATACGCAGTATTTT. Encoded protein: CASSSDRGYTDTQYF.

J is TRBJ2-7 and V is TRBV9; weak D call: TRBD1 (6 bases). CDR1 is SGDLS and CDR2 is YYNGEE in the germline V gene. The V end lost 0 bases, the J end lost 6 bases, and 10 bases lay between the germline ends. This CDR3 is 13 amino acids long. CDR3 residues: CASSVGGPAEQYF. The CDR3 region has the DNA TGTGCCAGCAGCGTAGGGGGGCCAGCCGAGCAGTACTTC.

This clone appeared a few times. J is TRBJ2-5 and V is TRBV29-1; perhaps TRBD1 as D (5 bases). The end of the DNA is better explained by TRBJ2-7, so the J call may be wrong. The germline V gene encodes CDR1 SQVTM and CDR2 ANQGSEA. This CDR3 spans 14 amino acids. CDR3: CSVEDSPGQNEQYF. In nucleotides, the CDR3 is TGCAGCGTTGAAGACTCCCCAGGGCAGAACGAGCAGTACTTC.

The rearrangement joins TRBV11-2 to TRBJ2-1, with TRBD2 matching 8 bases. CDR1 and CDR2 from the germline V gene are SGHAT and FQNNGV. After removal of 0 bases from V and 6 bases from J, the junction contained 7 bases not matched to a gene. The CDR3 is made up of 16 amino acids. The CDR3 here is CASSLDLGLAPNEQFF. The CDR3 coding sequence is TGTGCCAGCAGCTTAGATTTAGGACTAGCCCCCAATGAGCAGTTCTTC.

This CDR3 reads CASSLSSGTQETQYF. CDR3 in DNA: TGCGCCAGCAGCCTGAGCAGCGGGACACAAGAGACCCAGTACTTC. The chain employs TRBV5-1 and TRBJ2-5; possible D gene TRBD2, 7 bases. This CDR3 is built from 15 residues. Trimming cost V 4 bases and J 2 bases, with 15 bases left between them. Per the germline V gene, CDR1 is SGHRS and CDR2 is YFSETQ.

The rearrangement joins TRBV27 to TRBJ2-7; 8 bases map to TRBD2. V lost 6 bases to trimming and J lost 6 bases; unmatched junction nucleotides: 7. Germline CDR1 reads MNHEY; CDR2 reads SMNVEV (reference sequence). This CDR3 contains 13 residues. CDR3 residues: CASRETSVGEQYF. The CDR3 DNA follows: TGTGCCAGCAGGGAGACTAGCGTGGGCGAGCAGTACTTC.

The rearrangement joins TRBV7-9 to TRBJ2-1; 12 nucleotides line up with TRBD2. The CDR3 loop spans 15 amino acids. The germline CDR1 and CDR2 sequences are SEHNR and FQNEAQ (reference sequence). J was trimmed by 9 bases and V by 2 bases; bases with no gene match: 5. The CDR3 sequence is CASSLRGLAGLEQFF. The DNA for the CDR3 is TGTGCCAGCAGCTTACGTGGACTAGCGGGACTTGAGCAGTTCTTC.

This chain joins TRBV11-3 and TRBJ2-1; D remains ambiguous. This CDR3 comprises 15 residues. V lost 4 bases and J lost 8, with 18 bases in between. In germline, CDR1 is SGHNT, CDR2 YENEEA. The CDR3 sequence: CASSSRPSSSDEQFF. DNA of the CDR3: TGTGCCAGCAGCTCTAGACCTTCGTCCAGTGATGAGCAGTTCTTC.

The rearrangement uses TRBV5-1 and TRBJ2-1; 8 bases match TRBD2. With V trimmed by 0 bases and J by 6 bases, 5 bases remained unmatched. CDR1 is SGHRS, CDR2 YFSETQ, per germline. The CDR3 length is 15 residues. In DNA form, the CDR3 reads TGCGCCAGCAGCTTGGCGGCGGGAGGAGGCAATGAGCAGTTCTTC. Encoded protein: CASSLAAGGGNEQFF.

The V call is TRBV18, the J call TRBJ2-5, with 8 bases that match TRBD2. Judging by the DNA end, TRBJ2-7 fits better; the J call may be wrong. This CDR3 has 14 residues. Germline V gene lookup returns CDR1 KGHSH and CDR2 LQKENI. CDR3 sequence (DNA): TGTGCCAGCTCACCCCGGACTAGCCCGGACGAGCAGTACTTC. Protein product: CASSPRTSPDEQYF.

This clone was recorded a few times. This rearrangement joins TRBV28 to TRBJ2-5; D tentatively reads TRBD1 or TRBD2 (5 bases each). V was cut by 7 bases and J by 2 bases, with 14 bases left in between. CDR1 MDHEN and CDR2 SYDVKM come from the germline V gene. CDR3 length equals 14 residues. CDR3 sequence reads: CASKRRPGQETQYF. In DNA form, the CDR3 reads TGTGCCAGCAAGAGGAGGCCAGGGCAAGAGACCCAGTACTTC.

CDR3 sequence reads: CASSSGGLAGNTDTQYF. DNA of the CDR3: TGTGCCAGCAGTTCTGGAGGACTAGCAGGCAACACAGATACGCAGTATTTT. J is TRBJ2-3 and V is TRBV28; 8 nucleotides line up with TRBD2. The CDR3 covers 17 residues. V gave up 4 bases and J gave up 2 bases; unmatched junction bases: 11. Looked up from germline, CDR1 is MDHEN and CDR2 is SYDVKM.

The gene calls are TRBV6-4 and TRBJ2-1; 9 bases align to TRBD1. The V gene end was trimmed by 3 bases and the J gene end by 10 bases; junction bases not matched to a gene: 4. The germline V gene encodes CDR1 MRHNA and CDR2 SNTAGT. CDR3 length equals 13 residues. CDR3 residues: CASSEPGQGEQFF. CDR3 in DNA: TGTGCCAGCAGTGAACCGGGACAGGGAGAGCAGTTCTTC.

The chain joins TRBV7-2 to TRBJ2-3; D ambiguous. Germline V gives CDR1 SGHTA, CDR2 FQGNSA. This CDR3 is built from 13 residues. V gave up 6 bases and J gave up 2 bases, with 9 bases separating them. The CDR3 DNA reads TGTGCCAGCAGGAAACCCTCCACAGATACGCAGTATTTT. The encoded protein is CASRKPSTDTQYF.

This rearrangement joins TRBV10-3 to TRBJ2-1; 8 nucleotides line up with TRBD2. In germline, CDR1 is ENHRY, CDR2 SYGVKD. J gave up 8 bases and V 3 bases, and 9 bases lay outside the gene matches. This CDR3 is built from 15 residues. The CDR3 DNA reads TGTGCCATCAGTGATATAACTGTCGGGGGGGATGAGCAGTTCTTC. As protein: CAISDITVGGDEQFF.

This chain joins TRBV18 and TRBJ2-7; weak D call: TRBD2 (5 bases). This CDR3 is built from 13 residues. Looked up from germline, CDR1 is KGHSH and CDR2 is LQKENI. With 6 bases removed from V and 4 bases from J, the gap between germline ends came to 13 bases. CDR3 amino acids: CASSRDEGYEQYF. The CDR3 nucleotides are TGTGCCAGCTCCCGCGACGAGGGTTACGAGCAGTACTTC.

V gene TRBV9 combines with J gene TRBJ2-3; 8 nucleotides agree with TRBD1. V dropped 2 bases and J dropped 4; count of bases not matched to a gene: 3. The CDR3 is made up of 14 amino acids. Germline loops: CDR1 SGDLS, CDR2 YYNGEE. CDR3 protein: CASSVQGASDTQYF. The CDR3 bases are TGTGCCAGCAGCGTGCAGGGGGCATCAGATACGCAGTATTTT.